The 9 T cell receptor beta chains listed next were all sequenced from one sample in a study of blood T cell repertoires in COVID-19. Some clones are missing from TCRdb's copy, which holds only in-frame ones; the method was immunoSEQ multiplex PCR. The sample consists of around 140,000 clones, approximately 81% of them appearing once. Sequences were obtained from peripheral blood. These receptors were obtained from a human donor in a cohort sampled during active COVID-19.

The chain combines TRBV9 with TRBJ2-7; D gene unclear. CDR3 length: 15 residues. Per germline, CDR1 SGDLS and CDR2 YYNGEE. Trimming removed 0 bases from V and 0 bases from J, with 10 bases in between. The chain's CDR3 is CASSVGDTYSYEQYF. CDR3 sequence (DNA): TGTGCCAGCAGCGTAGGAGACACCTACTCCTACGAGCAGTACTTC.

The V and J genes are TRBV11-2 and TRBJ1-2; D is possibly TRBD1 (6 bases). V dropped 3 bases and J dropped 4 bases, with 12 bases sitting between them. Germline values: CDR1 SGHAT, CDR2 FQNNGV. The CDR3 loop spans 14 amino acids. CDR3 loop: CASSLTGTSYGYTF. In DNA, the CDR3 is TGTGCCAGCAGCTTGACCGGGACATCCTATGGCTACACCTTC.

V and J are TRBV29-1 and TRBJ2-1; D gene unclear. Germline CDR1 and CDR2: SQVTM and ANQGSEA. Trimming took 4 bases from V and 2 from J, leaving 6 bases between them. The CDR3 contains 12 residues. CDR3 in DNA: TGCAGCGTTGGGCTAGCCTACAATGAGCAGTTCTTC. Amino acids: CSVGLAYNEQFF.

The chain uses TRBV4-1 and TRBJ2-5; 7 bases match TRBD1. In germline, CDR1 is MGHRA, CDR2 YSYEKL. The CDR3 is 16 residues long. V lost 3 bases, J lost 3 bases, and 10 bases stayed unmatched. This CDR3 reads CASSQGLGTVEETQYF. CDR3 nucleotides: TGCGCCAGCAGCCAGGGTCTCGGGACAGTTGAAGAGACCCAGTACTTC.

The chain employs TRBV27 and TRBJ2-7, with a tentative D call TRBD1 (6 bases). Germline CDR1 is MNHEY and CDR2 is SMNVEV (reference sequence). The CDR3 extends over 14 amino acids. The V and J ends lost 2 bases and 3 bases respectively, with 11 bases between them. The CDR3: CASSLHRDNYEQYF. The CDR3 DNA reads as TGTGCCAGCAGTTTACACAGGGACAACTACGAGCAGTACTTC.

The chain links TRBV5-1 to TRBJ2-7, with 10 nucleotides matching TRBD1. With V trimmed by 0 bases and J by 4 bases, 4 bases remained unmatched. This CDR3 region has 15 residues. CDR1 is SGHRS, CDR2 YFSETQ, per germline. The CDR3 loop is CASSLEWTGGYEQYF. CDR3 sequence (DNA): TGCGCCAGCAGCTTGGAGTGGACAGGGGGATACGAGCAGTACTTC. Using reference TRBV5-1 and TRBJ2-7 for the parts outside the CDR3, the full variable domain is KAGVTQTPRYLIKTRGQQVTLSCSPISGHRSVSWYQQTPGQGLQFLFEYFSETQRNKGNFPGRFSGRQFSNSRSEMNVSTLELGDSALYLCASSLEWTGGYEQYFGPGTRLTVT.

This clone was seen repeatedly, ten times or more. The chain uses TRBV19 and TRBJ2-5, with 14 bases lining up with TRBD2. Germline CDR1 and CDR2: LNHDA and SQIVND (reference sequence). After removal of 5 bases from V and 5 bases from J, the junction contained 4 bases not matched to a gene. The CDR3 sequence is 15 residues long. CDR3: CASSPGTSGSETQYF. The CDR3 DNA follows: TGTGCCAGTAGTCCCGGGACTAGCGGGAGTGAGACCCAGTACTTC.

The chain links TRBV7-2 to TRBJ1-3; perhaps TRBD1 as D (6 bases). V dropped 4 bases and J dropped 7 bases, with 17 bases sitting between them. From germline, CDR1 is SGHTA and CDR2 FQGNSA. The CDR3 is 15 residues long. In DNA, the CDR3 is TGTGCCAGCAGCTCACGGCCCGGGACAATGAACACCATATATTTT. This encodes CASSSRPGTMNTIYF.

The chain carries TRBV5-1 and TRBJ2-7, with 9 bases identical to TRBD1. V lost 5 bases and J lost 0; bases outside the gene matches: 3. There are 14 residues in the CDR3. CDR1 and CDR2 (germline): SGHRS, YFSETQ. The CDR3 here is CASSGQGTSYEQYF. The CDR3, as DNA: TGCGCCAGCAGTGGACAGGGGACCTCCTACGAGCAGTACTTC.